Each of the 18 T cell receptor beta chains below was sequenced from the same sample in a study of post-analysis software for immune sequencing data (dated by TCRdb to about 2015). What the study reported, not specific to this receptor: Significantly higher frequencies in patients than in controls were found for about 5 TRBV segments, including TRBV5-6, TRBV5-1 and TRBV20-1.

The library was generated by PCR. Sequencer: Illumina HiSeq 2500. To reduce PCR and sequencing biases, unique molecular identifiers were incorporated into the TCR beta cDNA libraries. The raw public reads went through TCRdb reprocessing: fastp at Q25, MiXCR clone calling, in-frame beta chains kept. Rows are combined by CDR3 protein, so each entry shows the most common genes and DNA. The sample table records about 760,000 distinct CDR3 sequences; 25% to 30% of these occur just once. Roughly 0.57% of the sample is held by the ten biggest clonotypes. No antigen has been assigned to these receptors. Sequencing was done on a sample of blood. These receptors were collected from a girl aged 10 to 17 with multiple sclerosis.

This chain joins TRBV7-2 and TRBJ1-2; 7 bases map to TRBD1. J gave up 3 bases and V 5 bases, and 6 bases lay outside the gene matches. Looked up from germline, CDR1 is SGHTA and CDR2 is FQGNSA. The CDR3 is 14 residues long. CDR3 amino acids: CASSIGQADYGYTF. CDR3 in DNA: TGTGCCAGCAGCATCGGACAGGCCGACTATGGCTACACCTTC.

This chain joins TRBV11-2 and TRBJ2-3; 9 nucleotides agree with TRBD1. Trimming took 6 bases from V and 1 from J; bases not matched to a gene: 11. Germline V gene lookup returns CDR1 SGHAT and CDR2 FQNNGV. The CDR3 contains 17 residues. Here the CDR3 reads CASRSWGGDRGTDTQYF. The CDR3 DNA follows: TGTGCCAGCAGGTCATGGGGGGGGGACAGGGGCACAGATACGCAGTATTTT.

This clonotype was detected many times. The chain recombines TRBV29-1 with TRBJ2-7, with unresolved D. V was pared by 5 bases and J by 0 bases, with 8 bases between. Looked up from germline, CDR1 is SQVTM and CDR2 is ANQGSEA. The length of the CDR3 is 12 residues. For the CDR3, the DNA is TGCAGCGTTAACACGCTCTCCTACGAGCAGTACTTC. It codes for CSVNTLSYEQYF.

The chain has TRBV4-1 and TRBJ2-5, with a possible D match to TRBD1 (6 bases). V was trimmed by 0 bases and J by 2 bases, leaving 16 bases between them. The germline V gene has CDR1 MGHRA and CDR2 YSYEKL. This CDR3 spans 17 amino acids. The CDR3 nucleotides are TGCGCCAGCAGCCAAGATGTCCTTGGGACATCTCAAGAGACCCAGTACTTC. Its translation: CASSQDVLGTSQETQYF.

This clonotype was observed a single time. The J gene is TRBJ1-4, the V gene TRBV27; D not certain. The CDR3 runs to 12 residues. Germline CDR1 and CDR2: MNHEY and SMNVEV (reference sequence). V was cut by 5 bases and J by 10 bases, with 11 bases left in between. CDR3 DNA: TGTGCCAGCAGTCCGCCGGGTGGAAAACTGTTTTTT. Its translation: CASSPPGGKLFF.

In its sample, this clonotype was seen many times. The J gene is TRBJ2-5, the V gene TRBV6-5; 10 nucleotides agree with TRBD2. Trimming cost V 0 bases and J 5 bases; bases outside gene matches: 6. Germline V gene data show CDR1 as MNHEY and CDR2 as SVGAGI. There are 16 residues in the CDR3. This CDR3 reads CASSYSSGGAFETQYF. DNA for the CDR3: TGTGCCAGCAGTTACTCGAGCGGGGGGGCCTTTGAGACCCAGTACTTC.

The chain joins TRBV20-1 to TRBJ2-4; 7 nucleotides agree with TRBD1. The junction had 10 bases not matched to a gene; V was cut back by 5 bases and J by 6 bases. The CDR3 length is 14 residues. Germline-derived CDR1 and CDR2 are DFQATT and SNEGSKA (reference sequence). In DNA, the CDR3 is TGCAGTGCTGATACACAGGGGCTTGGAAACATTCAGTACTTC. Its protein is CSADTQGLGNIQYF.

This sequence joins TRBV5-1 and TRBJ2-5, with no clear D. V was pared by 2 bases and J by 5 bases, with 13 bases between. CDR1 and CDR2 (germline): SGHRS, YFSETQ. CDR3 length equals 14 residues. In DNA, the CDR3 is TGCGCCAGCAGCTTAGACGCCGTCGGGGAGACCCAGTACTTC. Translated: CASSLDAVGETQYF.

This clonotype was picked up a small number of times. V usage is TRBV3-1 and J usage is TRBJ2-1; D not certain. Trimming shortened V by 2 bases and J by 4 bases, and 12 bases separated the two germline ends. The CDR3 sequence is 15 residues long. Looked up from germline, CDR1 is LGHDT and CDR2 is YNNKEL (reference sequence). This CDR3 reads CASSQLNMYYNEQFF. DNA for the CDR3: TGTGCCAGCAGCCAACTTAACATGTATTACAATGAGCAGTTCTTC.

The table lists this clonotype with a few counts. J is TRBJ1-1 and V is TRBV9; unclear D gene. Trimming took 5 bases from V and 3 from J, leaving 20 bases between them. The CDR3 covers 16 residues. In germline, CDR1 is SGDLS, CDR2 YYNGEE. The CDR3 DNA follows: TGTGCCAGCAGTCGAAGGACTACGAGGGAAGACACTGAAGCTTTCTTT. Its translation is CASSRRTTREDTEAFF.

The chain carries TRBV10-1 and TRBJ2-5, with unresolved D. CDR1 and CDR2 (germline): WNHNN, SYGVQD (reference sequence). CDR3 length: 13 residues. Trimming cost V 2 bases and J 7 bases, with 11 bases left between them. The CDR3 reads CASSEPGIGTQYF. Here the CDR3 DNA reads TGCGCCAGCAGTGAGCCCGGTATCGGGACCCAGTACTTC.

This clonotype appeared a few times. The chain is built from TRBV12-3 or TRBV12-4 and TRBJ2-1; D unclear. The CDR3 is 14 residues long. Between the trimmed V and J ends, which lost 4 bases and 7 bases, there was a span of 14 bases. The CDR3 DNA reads TGTGCCAGCAGTTCGGACCGATTTGGAAATGAGCAGTTCTTC. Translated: CASSSDRFGNEQFF.

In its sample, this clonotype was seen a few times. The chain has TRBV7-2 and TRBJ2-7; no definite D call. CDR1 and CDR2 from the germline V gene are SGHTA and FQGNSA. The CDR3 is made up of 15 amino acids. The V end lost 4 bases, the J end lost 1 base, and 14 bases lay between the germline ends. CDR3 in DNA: TGTGCCAGCAGCTCCACCTCGACACGATCCTACGAGCAGTACTTC. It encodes CASSSTSTRSYEQYF. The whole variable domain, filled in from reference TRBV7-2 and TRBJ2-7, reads GAGVSQSPSNKVTEKGKDVELRCDPISGHTALYWYRQSLGQGLEFLIYFQGNSAPDKSGLPSDRFSAERTGGSVSTLTIQRTQQEDSAVYLCASSSTSTRSYEQYFGPGTRLTVT.

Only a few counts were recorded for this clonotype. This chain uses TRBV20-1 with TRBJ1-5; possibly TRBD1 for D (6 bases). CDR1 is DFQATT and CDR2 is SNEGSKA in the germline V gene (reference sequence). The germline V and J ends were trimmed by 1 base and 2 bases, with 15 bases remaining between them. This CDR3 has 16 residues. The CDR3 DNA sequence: TGCAGTGCTAGAGCGGGGGGGGCTTGGGGCAATCAGCCCCAGCATTTT. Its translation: CSARAGGAWGNQPQHF.

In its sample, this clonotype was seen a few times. The CDR3 sequence is CASSLDPGDNEQFF. CDR3 DNA: TGTGCCAGCAGCTTAGATCCGGGAGACAATGAGCAGTTCTTC. This sequence joins TRBV11-2 and TRBJ2-1; weak D call: TRBD2 (6 bases). Germline assignment: CDR1 SGHAT and CDR2 FQNNGV. The V end was cut by 0 bases, the J end by 5 bases, with 8 bases between. The CDR3 sequence is 14 residues long.

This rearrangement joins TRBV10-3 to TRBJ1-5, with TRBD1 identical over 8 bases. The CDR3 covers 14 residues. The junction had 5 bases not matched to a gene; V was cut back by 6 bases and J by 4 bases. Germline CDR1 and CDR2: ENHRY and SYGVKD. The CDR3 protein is CAISYDRGNQPQHF. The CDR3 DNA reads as TGTGCCATCAGCTACGACAGGGGTAATCAGCCCCAGCATTTT.

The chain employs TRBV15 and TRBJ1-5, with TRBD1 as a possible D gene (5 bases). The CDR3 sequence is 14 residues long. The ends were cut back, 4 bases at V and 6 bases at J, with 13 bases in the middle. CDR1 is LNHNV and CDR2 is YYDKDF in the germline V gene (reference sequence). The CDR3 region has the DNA TGTGCCACCAGCAAACAGGAAATCGGTCAGCCCCAGCATTTT. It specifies CATSKQEIGQPQHF.

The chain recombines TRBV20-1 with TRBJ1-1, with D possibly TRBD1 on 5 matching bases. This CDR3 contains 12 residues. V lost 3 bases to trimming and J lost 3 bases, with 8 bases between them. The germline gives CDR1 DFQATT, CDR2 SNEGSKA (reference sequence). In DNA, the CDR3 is TGCAGTGCTAGGCAGGGTGACACTGAAGCTTTCTTT. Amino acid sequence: CSARQGDTEAFF.